This T cell receptor (beta chain) was identified during a study of T cells in Graves' hyperthyroidism and ophthalmopathy. Findings of the study overall: Stable hyperthyroidism and ophthalmopathy were separated using 13 V-J signatures. Clonotypes that were expanded in thyroid above 0.001 mostly appeared in blood too. The model forecast ophthalmopathy, anticipating it by a median around 6.9 months before onset.

About 10 ml fresh peripheral blood yielded the PBMCs. Comments on this clonotype: Its target is not known.

CDR1 and CDR2 (germline): SNHLY, FYNNEI. With 6 bases removed from V and 2 bases from J, the gap between germline ends came to 10 bases. The CDR3 is 14 amino acids. Amplified TCR beta CDR3 regions derived from RNA transcripts. The TCR CDR3 first-round RT-PCR relied on the HTBI primer set. TCRdb re-derived calls from the multiplex PCR reads in MiXCR, one entry per CDR3 protein. The sample lists under 650,000 distinct CDR3 sequences; 16% were seen once. This chain joins TRBV2 and TRBJ2-2, with D maybe TRBD1 (6 bases). The sequenced sample consisted of blood. This sequence originates from a woman in her 30s with Graves' hyperthyroidism. The CDR3 region is CASRGQLNTGELFF. The CDR3 DNA follows: TGTGCCAGCAGAGGACAGCTAAACACCGGGGAGCTGTTTTTT.